These T cell receptor beta chains were read from a single sample in a study of blood T cell repertoires in COVID-19. Profiling relied on immunoSEQ multiplex PCR, and the TCRdb table lists in-frame clones only, not all of them. Counted here are about 280,000 clones, approximately 85% occurring once; the ten biggest clones make up approximately 5.1%. The sequencing input was peripheral blood. These TCRs come from a man between 45 and 60 years old with active or convalescent COVID-19. CDR3s include the opening cysteine and the closing phenylalanine or tryptophan. The order of the fields is D gene, clone size, V gene, J gene, CDR3 DNA, CDR3 protein. The D gene is left open where the match is weak. Some rows have no size entry. The others give once, few or many, or a class for an expanded clone.

TRBD2,NA,TRBV11-2,TRBJ2-7,TGTGCCAGCAGCTTAGACCCCAGCGGGAGGTCCTACGAGCAGTACTTC,CASSLDPSGRSYEQYF
NA,NA,TRBV5-1,TRBJ1-1,TGCGCCAGCAGCAGCGGGGTCACTGAAGCTTTCTTT,CASSSGVTEAFF
TRBD2,NA,TRBV6-2/TRBV6-3,TRBJ2-1,TGTGCCAGCAGCCGAGCGGGAGGGCCCAATGAGCAGTTCTTC,CASSRAGGPNEQFF
NA,NA,TRBV3-1/TRBV3-2,TRBJ2-3,TGTGCCAGCAGCCACGCCCGAGCGGCAGATACGCAGTATTTT,CASSHARAADTQYF
NA,NA,TRBV12-5,TRBJ2-7,TGTGCTAGTGGTTTGGTACTAGGTACGGAGTCCTACGAGCAGTACTTC,CASGLVLGTESYEQYF
NA,once,TRBV4-1,TRBJ2-7,TGCGCCAGCAGCCAAGACGCTGTCAGGGGCTACGAGCAGTACTTC,CASSQDAVRGYEQYF
TRBD2,NA,TRBV7-9,TRBJ2-2,TGTGCCAGCAGCCATTCTAGCGGGACCGGGGAGCTGTTTTTT,CASSHSSGTGELFF
TRBD2,NA,TRBV10-3,TRBJ2-3,TGTGCCATCAGTGAGTCATGGACTAGTGTAACTAGCACAGATACGCAGTATTTT,CAISESWTSVTSTDTQYF
NA,few,TRBV30,TRBJ1-1,TGTGCCTGGAGTATGACAGGTTGGACCCAAGCTTTCTTT,CAWSMTGWTQAFF
NA,NA,TRBV19,TRBJ2-1,TGTGCCAGTAGTATAGATATGTCGAGAGATGAGCAGTTCTTC,CASSIDMSRDEQFF
NA,NA,TRBV6-6,TRBJ1-2,TGTGCCAGCAGTCGATCGACAGGTTCTAACTATGGCTACACCTTC,CASSRSTGSNYGYTF
NA,NA,TRBV13,TRBJ1-1,TGTGCCAGCAGCAATAGACAGTCTGAAGCTTTCTTT,CASSNRQSEAFF
TRBD2,NA,TRBV12-5,TRBJ2-1,TGTGCTAGTGGTTTTGGGCTAGCGGTGAAAAATGAGCAGTTCTTC,CASGFGLAVKNEQFF
NA,NA,TRBV12-5,TRBJ2-7,TGTGCTAGTGGCCTATACGAGCAGTACTTC,CASGLYEQYF
TRBD1,NA,TRBV18,TRBJ2-5,TGTGCCAGCTCACGGACAGGGCAGCAAGAGACCCAGTACTTC,CASSRTGQQETQYF
NA,NA,TRBV29-1,TRBJ2-1,TGCAGCTCAACGGCCTACAATGAGCAGTTCTTC,CSSTAYNEQFF
NA,NA,TRBV7-2,TRBJ1-1,TGTGCCAGCATCGGAGGCAGTAAGGCTGAAGCTTTCTTT,CASIGGSKAEAFF
NA,NA,TRBV18,TRBJ2-1,TGTGCCAGCTCACCACCGAACAGCGGATCCTACAATGAGCAGTTCTTC,CASSPPNSGSYNEQFF
TRBD2,NA,TRBV5-1,TRBJ2-1,TGCGCCAGCAGCGGAGCGGGAGTGGAGCACAATGAGCAGTTCTTC,CASSGAGVEHNEQFF
TRBD2,NA,TRBV9,TRBJ2-1,TGTGCCAGCAGCGTGAGTGGCGGGAGCTCCTACAATGAGCAGTTCTTC,CASSVSGGSSYNEQFF
NA,NA,TRBV5-4,TRBJ2-7,TGTGCCAGCAGCTCCAGGGACTACGAGCAGTACTTC,CASSSRDYEQYF
NA,NA,TRBV29-1,TRBJ2-3,TGCAGCGCCGAAAGGGGAAGCTCCGGGCAGTATTTT,CSAERGSSGQYF
TRBD1,NA,TRBV5-1,TRBJ2-3,TGCGCCAGCAGCTTGGACGGGACAGGGATAGATACGCAGTATTTT,CASSLDGTGIDTQYF
TRBD1,NA,TRBV7-3,TRBJ1-1,TGTGCCAGCAGCCCAACCGGGACAGGAAACACTGAAGCTTTCTTT,CASSPTGTGNTEAFF
NA,NA,TRBV27,TRBJ2-7,TGTGCCAGCAGTTTACAGGGGAGGGACGAGCAGTACTTC,CASSLQGRDEQYF
TRBD1,NA,TRBV11-3,TRBJ2-5,TGTGCCAGCAGCTTAGTTGGGGACAGACTCCCGGGGGAGACCCAGTACTTC,CASSLVGDRLPGETQYF